What follows describes a single T cell receptor (beta chain). Method: immunoSEQ multiplex PCR; TCRdb's copy keeps in-frame clones and lacks some. The repertoire consists of 150,000 to 200,000 clones, with around 94% occurring once and the leading ten covering 1.1% to 1.5%. This entry is derived from a study of control samples from healthy donors and cancer patients. The CDR3 loop spans 14 amino acids. The V gene's germline CDR1 is MNHEY and CDR2 SVGAGI. The V and J ends lost 10 bases and 0 bases respectively, with 12 bases between them. V and J are TRBV6-5 and TRBJ2-2; D may correspond to TRBD1 or TRBD2 (6 bases each). The sequenced material came from blood. The TCR sequence derives from a man aged 30 to 45 in good health. The CDR3 DNA reads TGTGCCACCCAGGAGGGGGCGAACACCGGGGAGCTGTTTTTT. Its translation is CATQEGANTGELFF.